This T cell receptor (beta chain) originates from a study of blood T cell repertoires in COVID-19. At the level of the study: Samples taken during acute and convalescent COVID-19 were collected in the United States, Italy and Spain. PBMCs, B-cell-depleted T cells, or T cells provided the cDNA or gDNA that made up the material.

With regard to this clone: This sample also contains other DNA sequences that code for the same CDR3.

This CDR3 region has 11 residues. Trimming cost V 5 bases and J 1 base, with 4 bases left between them. Germline V gene lookup returns CDR1 DFQATT and CDR2 SNEGSKA (reference sequence). Authors' analysis steps: The assay estimated nucleated cells by amplifying reference gene primers. The method was immunoSEQ multiplex PCR; TCRdb's version includes in-frame clones alone and lacks a portion of them. The V and J calls and clone size are taken from that table; D and trimming were inferred from the DNA. This sample has roughly 220,000 clones, with around 81% found just once. This receptor was identified in a woman aged 25 to 39 who had recovered from COVID-19. What was sequenced was peripheral blood. V usage is TRBV20-1 and J usage is TRBJ2-3, with D hard to call. CDR3 protein: CSAPRTDTQYF. The CDR3 nucleotides are TGCAGTGCTCCTCGCACAGATACGCAGTATTTT.